The clone carrying this TCR beta chain was seen once. Per the original data handling: Amplification from reference gene primers served as the basis for estimated nucleated cell counts. The assay was immunoSEQ multiplex PCR, and TCRdb's table has in-frame clones only and misses some. The V and J calls and clone size are taken from that table; D and trimming were inferred from the DNA. Found here are roughly 160,000 clones, around 90% of them singletons; the top ten hold around 2%. The data stem from a study of blood T cell repertoires in COVID-19. Study at large: COVID-19 samples collected from the United States, Italy and Spain covered acute and convalescent phases. T cells, B-cell-depleted T cells, or PBMCs provided the cDNA or gDNA that served as material.

The CDR3 is made up of 14 amino acids. Germline V CDR1 and CDR2: LNHDA, SQIVND (reference sequence). Trimming cost V 4 bases and J 6 bases; bases outside gene matches: 7. This receptor was taken from a man aged 50 or older who had recovered from COVID-19. What was sequenced was peripheral blood. The chain recombines TRBV19 with TRBJ1-1; TRBD1 matches 8 bases. The CDR3 coding sequence is TGTGCCAGTAGTACAGGGGACAGGACGGCTGAAGCTTTCTTT. This sequence encodes CASSTGDRTAEAFF.